These T cell receptor beta chains were read from a single sample in a study of T cells in Graves' hyperthyroidism and ophthalmopathy. In TCRdb, the multiplex PCR reads were re-called with MiXCR into one record per CDR3 protein. The top ten clones hold about 3.9% of a sample with approximately 600,000 distinct CDR3 sequences, approximately 14% of them seen once. The sequenced sample consisted of blood. The source of these receptors is a woman between 40 and 55 years old with Graves' ophthalmopathy. CDR3s include the opening cysteine and the closing phenylalanine or tryptophan. The D gene is left open where the match is weak. The listing skips clone size in some rows; elsewhere it reads once, few, many or a size class.

V	size	J	length	D	CDR3	DNA
TRBV11-2	many	TRBJ1-6	13	.	CASRPVAESPLHF	TGTGCCAGCAGACCCGTCGCCGAGTCACCCCTCCACTTT
TRBV12-3/TRBV12-4	many	TRBJ1-5	15	TRBD1	CASRPDRGSNQPQHF	TGTGCCAGCAGACCGGACAGGGGGAGCAATCAGCCCCAGCATTTT
TRBV29-1	.	TRBJ2-7	14	TRBD1	CSALQGQGYYEQYF	TGCAGCGCCCTGCAGGGACAGGGTTACTACGAGCAGTACTTC
TRBV29-1	many	TRBJ1-1	12	.	CSVARENTEAFF	TGCAGCGTTGCCAGGGAGAACACTGAAGCTTTCTTT
TRBV6-1	.	TRBJ2-7	15	.	CASSEAGSSVYEQYF	TGTGCCAGCAGTGAAGCTGGGTCTAGCGTCTACGAGCAGTACTTC
TRBV6-5	many	TRBJ2-7	12	TRBD1	CASSYDREEQYF	TGTGCCAGCAGTTACGACAGGGAAGAGCAGTACTTC
TRBV5-1	few	TRBJ1-1	15	TRBD1	CASTMTGAGDTEAFF	TGCGCCAGCACCATGACAGGGGCAGGGGACACTGAAGCTTTCTTT
TRBV15	many	TRBJ2-1	14	.	CATSRGDRYNEQFF	TGTGCCACCAGCAGAGGGGACCGCTACAATGAGCAGTTCTTC
TRBV10-3	many	TRBJ1-2	12	.	CAISPGGYGYTF	TGTGCCATCAGCCCGGGAGGCTATGGCTACACCTTC
TRBV12-3/TRBV12-4	few	TRBJ2-2	16	.	CASKSPWGRGTGELFF	TGTGCCAGCAAATCCCCTTGGGGGCGCGGCACCGGGGAGCTGTTTTTT
TRBV28	few	TRBJ2-5	14	.	CASSLMNRQETQYF	TGTGCCAGCAGTTTAATGAACAGGCAAGAGACCCAGTACTTC
TRBV2	many	TRBJ2-2	18	TRBD1	CASSEVEGTGGTTGELFF	TGTGCCAGCAGTGAAGTCGAAGGGACAGGGGGCACCACCGGGGAGCTGTTTTTT
TRBV6-2/TRBV6-3	many	TRBJ1-5	19	TRBD1	CASSYPTGSGLESNQPQHF	TGTGCCAGCAGTTACCCGACAGGGTCGGGTTTAGAGAGCAATCAGCCCCAGCATTTT
TRBV6-1	many	TRBJ2-7	16	TRBD1	CASRPDRDRGWNEQYF	TGTGCCAGCAGACCCGACCGGGACAGGGGTTGGAACGAGCAGTACTTC
TRBV28	many	TRBJ2-5	16	TRBD2	CASSGSTSGPGETQYF	TGTGCCAGCAGTGGATCGACTAGCGGTCCTGGGGAGACCCAGTACTTC
TRBV20-1	few	TRBJ1-5	13	TRBD1	CSAEQGAEQPQHF	TGCAGTGCAGAACAGGGGGCAGAACAGCCCCAGCATTTT
TRBV12-3/TRBV12-4	many	TRBJ1-5	13	.	CASSLGANQPQHF	TGTGCCAGCAGCCTAGGGGCGAATCAGCCCCAGCATTTT
TRBV30	.	TRBJ2-3	13	.	CAWSVLLRDTQYF	TGTGCCTGGAGTGTATTGTTACGAGATACGCAGTATTTT
TRBV12-3/TRBV12-4	few	TRBJ1-3	15	.	CASSFNLASGNTIYF	TGTGCCAGCAGTTTTAACCTCGCCTCTGGAAACACCATATATTTT
TRBV12-3/TRBV12-4	many	TRBJ2-5	13	TRBD1	CASRRTGVETQYF	TGTGCCAGCAGAAGAACAGGGGTGGAGACCCAGTACTTC
TRBV12-3/TRBV12-4	many	TRBJ2-7	15	TRBD1	CASSLRTGNSYEQYF	TGTGCCAGCAGTTTAAGGACAGGAAACTCCTACGAGCAGTACTTC
TRBV28	many	TRBJ2-7	14	TRBD1	CASSEGQVGYEQYF	TGTGCCAGCAGTGAGGGACAGGTTGGGTACGAGCAGTACTTC
TRBV18	.	TRBJ2-7	15	.	CASSQTSLTSYEQYF	TGTGCCAGCTCGCAGACTAGTCTGACCTCCTACGAGCAGTACTTC
TRBV6-4	.	TRBJ2-2	14	.	CASRRRQGYGELFF	TGTGCCAGCAGACGAAGGCAGGGGTACGGGGAGCTGTTTTTT
TRBV2	.	TRBJ1-2	13	.	CASSPVTYYGYTF	TGTGCCAGCAGCCCGGTGACTTACTATGGCTACACCTTC
TRBV29-1	.	TRBJ2-2	14	TRBD2	CSVWSGGNTGELFF	TGCAGCGTTTGGAGCGGGGGGAACACCGGGGAGCTGTTTTTT
TRBV28	many	TRBJ2-5	14	.	CASSTYAGGETQYF	TGTGCCAGCAGTACCTACGCGGGTGGGGAGACCCAGTACTTC